The 24 T cell receptor beta chains given below trace back to one sample, sequenced in a study of cytomegalovirus exposure and HLA in healthy donors. The method was immunoSEQ multiplex PCR; TCRdb's version includes in-frame clones alone and lacks a portion of them. The table includes 100,000 to 120,000 clones, about 86% detected once. Sequenced input: PBMCs. These receptors were obtained from a woman aged 18-30 years in good health and CMV-seropositive.

The chain combines TRBV9 with TRBJ1-4, with D tentatively TRBD1 (6 bases). This CDR3 has 13 amino acids. CDR1 is SGDLS and CDR2 is YYNGEE in the germline V gene. Trimming stripped 3 bases from V and 11 bases from J, with 14 bases between. The CDR3 region has the DNA TGTGCCAGCAGCGGATCAGGGGTGGGGAAACTGTTTTTT. This translates into CASSGSGVGKLFF.

The chain couples TRBV10-3 to TRBJ2-1; TRBD2 aligns across 9 bases. The CDR3 has 14 amino acids. V shed 7 bases and J 7 bases; nucleotides not matched to a gene: 8. Germline lookup yields CDR1 ENHRY and CDR2 SYGVKD. The CDR3 sequence is CAITGGGAGNEQFF. The CDR3 nucleotides read TGTGCCATCACCGGCGGGGGGGCTGGTAATGAGCAGTTCTTC.

The genes are TRBV7-2 and TRBJ1-4, with D hard to call. The CDR3 is made up of 15 amino acids. Trimming took 2 bases from V and 7 from J, leaving 14 bases between them. Germline V lookup: CDR1 SGHTA, CDR2 FQGNSA. DNA for the CDR3: TGTGCCAGCAGCTTACAGACTCGGCCGGGTGAAAAACTGTTTTTT. Amino acid sequence: CASSLQTRPGEKLFF.

V and J are TRBV13 and TRBJ2-3, with TRBD2 matching 11 bases. The CDR3 sequence is 16 residues long. CDR1 and CDR2 (germline): PRHDT, FYEKMQ (reference sequence). The trim removed 0 bases at V and 4 bases at J, leaving 3 bases unmatched. CDR3 amino acids: CASSLGSGGAPDTQYF. DNA for the CDR3: TGTGCCAGCAGCTTAGGTAGCGGGGGGGCTCCAGATACGCAGTATTTT.

The chain joins TRBV5-6 to TRBJ1-2, with 8 positions matching TRBD1. The germline V gene encodes CDR1 SGHDT and CDR2 YYEEEE. J lost 8 bases, V lost 5 bases, and 8 bases had no gene match. This CDR3 has 13 amino acids. This chain's CDR3 is CASRTQGAYGYTF. DNA for the CDR3: TGTGCCAGCAGGACCCAGGGGGCCTACGGCTACACCTTC.

The chain couples TRBV4-1 to TRBJ2-3; TRBD2 matches 7 bases. The V gene end was trimmed by 0 bases and the J gene end by 9 bases; junction bases not matched to a gene: 9. The CDR3 extends over 15 amino acids. CDR1 MGHRA and CDR2 YSYEKL come from the germline V gene. The CDR3 spells CASSQETGGTRTQYF. CDR3 nucleotides: TGCGCCAGCAGCCAAGAGACGGGGGGAACCCGCACGCAGTATTTT.

The gene calls are TRBV5-8 and TRBJ1-5; 7 bases map to TRBD1. Germline V CDR1 and CDR2: SGHTS, YDEGEE. V lost 0 bases and J lost 1; bases outside the gene matches: 1. The CDR3 totals 15 residues. The CDR3: CASSLGQGSNQPQHF. For the CDR3, the DNA is TGTGCCAGCAGCTTGGGACAGGGAAGCAATCAGCCCCAGCATTTT.

This clone was seen just once. The chain employs TRBV29-1 and TRBJ2-7; 9 bases are a match to TRBD1. This CDR3 is 13 amino acids long. Germline values: CDR1 SQVTM, CDR2 ANQGSEA. V lost 7 bases to trimming and J lost 0 bases; unmatched junction nucleotides: 4. CDR3: CSAWTGDSYEQYF. CDR3 bases: TGCAGCGCATGGACAGGGGACTCCTACGAGCAGTACTTC.

V gene TRBV7-8 combines with J gene TRBJ2-3, with 7 bases matching TRBD2. The CDR3 is 18 amino acids. The V segment lost 5 bases and the J segment 4 bases; nucleotides outside the gene matches: 18. Per germline, CDR1 SGHVS and CDR2 FQNEAQ. The CDR3 sequence: CASSTPADGLVGPDTQYF. The CDR3 DNA sequence: TGTGCCAGCAGCACCCCCGCTGACGGACTAGTCGGTCCAGATACGCAGTATTTT.

The sample holds one count of this clone. V is TRBV28 and J is TRBJ1-2; 7 bases fit TRBD1. The CDR3 is made up of 14 amino acids. Trimming removed 2 bases from V and 6 bases from J; junction bases left unmatched: 6. Germline V gene sequence: CDR1 MDHEN, CDR2 SYDVKM. CDR3 sequence reads: CASSLVTGYNGYTF. DNA of the CDR3: TGTGCCAGCAGTTTAGTGACAGGGTATAATGGCTACACCTTC.

The chain has TRBV9 and TRBJ2-3; possibly TRBD1 for D (6 bases). Germline assignment: CDR1 SGDLS and CDR2 YYNGEE. The CDR3 loop spans 17 amino acids. V lost 0 bases and J lost 1, with 15 bases in between. The CDR3, as DNA: TGTGCCAGCAGCGTAGGGGTGACAGGCCACGGCACAGATACGCAGTATTTT. Its protein product is CASSVGVTGHGTDTQYF. The variable domain in full, with the rest retrieved from reference TRBV9 and TRBJ2-3, is DSGVTQTPKHLITATGQRVTLRCSPRSGDLSVYWYQQSLDQGLQFLIQYYNGEERAKGNILERFSAQQFPDLHSELNLSSLELGDSALYFCASSVGVTGHGTDTQYFGPGTRLTVL.

This clone was seen just once. The chain uses TRBV28 and TRBJ1-2, with 9 nucleotides matching TRBD1. This CDR3 comprises 15 residues. J gave up 5 bases and V 4 bases, and 8 bases lay outside the gene matches. The germline V gene encodes CDR1 MDHEN and CDR2 SYDVKM. This CDR3 reads CASSSGQGKLYGYTF. The CDR3 DNA is TGTGCCAGCAGTTCAGGACAGGGGAAGCTATATGGCTACACCTTC.

This chain joins TRBV19 and TRBJ2-5, with a possible D match to TRBD2 (5 bases). Trimming took off 6 bases at V and 4 bases at J, with 12 bases between the two ends. The CDR3 contains 13 residues. Germline V gene lookup returns CDR1 LNHDA and CDR2 SQIVND (reference sequence). The CDR3 is CASRRTSLETQYF. The CDR3 DNA follows: TGTGCCAGTAGGAGGACTTCCTTAGAGACCCAGTACTTC.

The V gene is TRBV6-5, the J gene TRBJ1-4, with 9 bases that match TRBD1. The CDR3 length is 14 residues. Trimming cost V 6 bases and J 6 bases; bases outside gene matches: 5. Germline V gives CDR1 MNHEY, CDR2 SVGAGI. In DNA form, the CDR3 reads TGTGCCAGCAGCTACAGGGGGCGTCATGAAAAACTGTTTTTT. It translates to CASSYRGRHEKLFF.

For the CDR3, the DNA is TGTGCCTGGAGCAGGACCGGGGAGACGGGGTACGAGCAGTACTTC. This codes for CAWSRTGETGYEQYF. The chain has TRBV30 and TRBJ2-7; tentative D call: TRBD2 (5 bases). Trimming took 3 bases from V and 4 from J, leaving 19 bases between them. The CDR3 spans 15 residues. Germline V gene lookup returns CDR1 GTSNPN and CDR2 SVGIG (reference sequence).

The CDR3 region has the DNA TGTGCCAGCAGCCAAGACGGGCGTAGGGGCAATGGCTATGGCTACACCTTC. It yields the protein CASSQDGRRGNGYGYTF. V and J are TRBV4-2 and TRBJ1-2; D may be TRBD1 (5 bases). The CDR3 has 17 amino acids. In germline, CDR1 is LGHNA, CDR2 YNFKEQ. Trimming took off 0 bases at V and 4 bases at J, with 18 bases between the two ends.

The chain links TRBV11-2 to TRBJ2-3; 14 bases are a match to TRBD2. Germline V CDR1 and CDR2: SGHAT, FQNNGV. CDR3 size: 19 residues. V gave up 4 bases and J gave up 1 base; unmatched junction bases: 10. In DNA, the CDR3 is TGTGCCAGCAGCTCGAGGGGGGGACTAGCGGGAGAACGCACAGATACGCAGTATTTT. The encoded protein is CASSSRGGLAGERTDTQYF.

V usage is TRBV29-1 and J usage is TRBJ2-2; tentatively, D is TRBD1 (5 bases). The CDR3 has 12 residues. Trimming cost V 7 bases and J 5 bases, with 11 bases left between them. CDR1 SQVTM and CDR2 ANQGSEA come from the germline V gene. CDR3 DNA: TGCAGCGCCTATCAGGGTACCGGGGAGCTGTTTTTT. This encodes CSAYQGTGELFF.

This clone was recorded only once. The chain uses TRBV27 and TRBJ2-5; 7 nucleotides line up with TRBD1. This CDR3 has 14 amino acids. The germline gives CDR1 MNHEY, CDR2 SMNVEV (reference sequence). With V trimmed by 5 bases and J by 3 bases, 6 bases remained unmatched. The DNA for the CDR3 is TGTGCCAGCAGTAATAACAGGGGAAAAGAGACCCAGTACTTC. Its protein product is CASSNNRGKETQYF.

This clone turned up a few times. The CDR3 nucleotides are TGTGCCAGTAGTATCATCCCCCAGACACCCAACTATGGCTACACCTTC. It codes for CASSIIPQTPNYGYTF. The chain links TRBV19 to TRBJ1-2; D unresolved. Germline lookup yields CDR1 LNHDA and CDR2 SQIVND (reference sequence). The CDR3 contains 16 residues. V was shortened by 3 bases and J by 2 bases, with 16 bases between the two germline ends.

J is TRBJ1-2 and V is TRBV28; no reliable D call. V lost 0 bases and J 3 bases, leaving 23 bases between the germline ends. CDR1 and CDR2 from the germline V gene are MDHEN and SYDVKM. The CDR3 has 19 residues. The CDR3 reads CASSLWELGHDKVDYGYTF. In nucleotides, the CDR3 is TGTGCCAGCAGTTTATGGGAATTGGGCCACGACAAGGTGGACTATGGCTACACCTTC.

The CDR3 loop reads CASLDQEGVSYEQYF. The DNA for the CDR3 is TGTGCCAGCCTCGATCAGGAGGGAGTAAGCTACGAGCAGTACTTC. The rearrangement uses TRBV2 and TRBJ2-7; D perhaps matches TRBD2 (6 bases). The germline V gene encodes CDR1 SNHLY and CDR2 FYNNEI. This CDR3 contains 15 residues. V lost 8 bases to trimming and J lost 3 bases, with 20 bases between them.

This chain joins TRBV28 and TRBJ2-3; possibly TRBD2 for D (6 bases). The ends were cut back, 2 bases at V and 6 bases at J, with 15 bases in the middle. This CDR3 is 15 amino acids long. Germline V gene lookup returns CDR1 MDHEN and CDR2 SYDVKM. The DNA for the CDR3 is TGTGCCAGCAGTTTAATTTCAGGGAGGAGGGATACGCAGTATTTT. It yields the protein CASSLISGRRDTQYF.

The chain recombines TRBV11-3 with TRBJ2-7, with 8 bases identical to TRBD1. Germline V lookup: CDR1 SGHNT, CDR2 YENEEA. CDR3 length: 13 residues. With V trimmed by 7 bases and J by 5 bases, 7 bases remained unmatched. The CDR3 DNA is TGTGCCAGCACCTACCAGGGGGCCCACGAGCAGTACTTC. Protein: CASTYQGAHEQYF.